These T cell receptor beta chains were read from a single sample in a study of blood T cells in healthy people across ages. TCRdb passed the 5' RACE reads through MiXCR, listing each CDR3 protein once. The table lists hundreds of thousands of distinct CDR3 sequences, roughly two fifths of them singletons, with 30% in the top ten. Material: blood. All receptors derive from an elderly man in good health. The conserved cysteine and the conserved F or W are not part of the CDR3 here. The D gene is left open where the match is weak.

d_call v_call cdr3_aa
. TRBV3-1 ASSQRDGYT
. TRBV13 ASTSGSGWRETQY
TRBD2 TRBV20-1 SARDFREGRYEQY
. TRBV3-1 ASSLSTGTEGNQPQH
. TRBV4-3 ASSQEVYNSPLH
. TRBV7-9 ASSSTTEGQY
. TRBV6-2/TRBV6-3 ASRILSEQY
. TRBV6-6 ASSYGQGTEDTQY
. TRBV12-5 ASGLVLAGAMGTEAF
. TRBV4-3 ASSQDMDLSGNTIY
. TRBV29-1 SVEGGNYNEQY
TRBD2 TRBV7-8 ASSPTSGSPSDEQY
. TRBV7-3 ASSLGAGNTDTQY
. TRBV29-1 SVEALSTDTQY